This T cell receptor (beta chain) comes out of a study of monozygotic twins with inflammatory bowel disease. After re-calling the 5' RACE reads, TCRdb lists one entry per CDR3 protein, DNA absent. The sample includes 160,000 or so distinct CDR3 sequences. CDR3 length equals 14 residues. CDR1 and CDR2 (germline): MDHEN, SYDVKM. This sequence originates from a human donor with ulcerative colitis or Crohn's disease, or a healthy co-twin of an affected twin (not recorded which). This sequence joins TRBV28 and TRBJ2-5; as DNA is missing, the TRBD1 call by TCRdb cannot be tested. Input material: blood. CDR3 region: CASSVAGEQETQYF.